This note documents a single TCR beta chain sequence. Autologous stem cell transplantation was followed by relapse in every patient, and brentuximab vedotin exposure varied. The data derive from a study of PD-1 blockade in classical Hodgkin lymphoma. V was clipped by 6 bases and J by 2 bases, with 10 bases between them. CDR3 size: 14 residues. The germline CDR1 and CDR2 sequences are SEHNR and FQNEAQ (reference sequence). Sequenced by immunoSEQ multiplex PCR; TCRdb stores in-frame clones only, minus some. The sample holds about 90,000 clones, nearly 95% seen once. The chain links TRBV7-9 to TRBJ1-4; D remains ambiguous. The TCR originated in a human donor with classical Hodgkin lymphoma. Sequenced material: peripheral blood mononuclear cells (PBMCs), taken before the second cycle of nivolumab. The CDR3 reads CASRPPWTNEKLFF. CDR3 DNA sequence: TGTGCCAGCAGACCCCCATGGACTAATGAAAAACTGTTTTTT.